Below are 22 T cell receptor beta chains sequenced from a single sample in a study of blood T cell repertoires in COVID-19. The table came from immunoSEQ multiplex PCR; TCRdb's copy has only in-frame clones and leaves some out. The sample holds about 230,000 clones, 70% to 90% seen once. Material for sequencing was peripheral blood. Receptors originate from a man aged 45-65 years with COVID-19, enrolled during active disease.

The J gene is TRBJ2-5, the V gene TRBV12-3 or TRBV12-4; D may be TRBD2 (6 bases). The CDR3 is 13 amino acids. The germline V and J ends were trimmed by 8 bases and 5 bases, with 15 bases remaining between them. For the CDR3, the DNA is TGTGCCAGCGCCTCGGGGGTTGGGGAGACCCAGTACTTC. Protein product: CASASGVGETQYF.

The rearrangement joins TRBV12-3 or TRBV12-4 to TRBJ2-7; D perhaps matches TRBD2 (6 bases). V was clipped by 5 bases and J by 13 bases, with 18 bases between them. The CDR3 contains 12 residues. The CDR3 loop is CASSPAGTRAYF. CDR3 bases: TGTGCCAGCAGTCCCGCGGGAACCAGAGCTTACTTC.

J is TRBJ1-1 and V is TRBV6-2 or TRBV6-3; possible D gene TRBD1, 6 bases. Trimming stripped 7 bases from V and 1 base from J, with 10 bases between. This CDR3 contains 13 residues. The germline V gene encodes CDR1 MNHEY and CDR2 SVGEGT. The CDR3: CASTPRGNTEAFF. DNA of the CDR3: TGTGCCAGCACCCCCAGGGGGAACACTGAAGCTTTCTTT.

The chain combines TRBV6-2 or TRBV6-3 with TRBJ1-5, with a tentative D call TRBD1 (6 bases). Germline lookup yields CDR1 MNHEY and CDR2 SVGEGT. There are 16 residues in the CDR3. Trimming shortened V by 2 bases and J by 0 bases, and 11 bases separated the two germline ends. The CDR3 sequence: CASSYRGGTSNQPQHF. Written as DNA, the CDR3 is TGTGCCAGCAGTTACAGGGGGGGAACTAGCAATCAGCCCCAGCATTTT.

The chain joins TRBV5-3 to TRBJ2-3, with D possibly matching TRBD2 (5 bases). TRBV5-3 is designated an ORF whose function remains uncertain. This CDR3 spans 15 amino acids. V lost 5 bases and J lost 0, with 13 bases in between. CDR3 in DNA: TGTGCCAGAAGTCAGGCTAGCAGTAGCACAGATACGCAGTATTTT. It translates to CARSQASSSTDTQYF.

This clone was detected a few times. The chain joins TRBV6-2 or TRBV6-3 to TRBJ1-3; no definite D call. Trimming left V 5 bases short and J 0 bases short, with 14 bases between. The CDR3 length is 16 residues. Germline V CDR1 and CDR2: MNHEY, SVGEGT. CDR3 sequence: CASSLSPARSGNTIYF. CDR3 sequence (DNA): TGTGCCAGCAGTCTATCCCCCGCTCGCTCTGGAAACACCATATATTTT.

The V and J genes are TRBV6-6 and TRBJ1-4, with D uncertain. With 0 bases removed from V and 6 bases from J, the gap between germline ends came to 5 bases. Germline lookup yields CDR1 MNHNY and CDR2 SVGAGI (reference sequence). This CDR3 has 13 residues. The CDR3 region is CASSYSGDEKLFF. Here the CDR3 DNA reads TGTGCCAGCAGTTACTCCGGGGATGAAAAACTGTTTTTT.

This chain joins TRBV7-2 and TRBJ1-2, with D perhaps matching TRBD1 (6 bases). The CDR3 has 13 amino acids. Germline loops: CDR1 SGHTA, CDR2 FQGNSA. V lost 5 bases to trimming and J lost 4 bases, with 11 bases between them. The CDR3 DNA reads as TGTGCCAGCAGCGTCAAGGGGGTCTATGGCTACACCTTC. Encoded protein: CASSVKGVYGYTF.

This clone was seen a single time. The chain couples TRBV18 to TRBJ1-2, with D hard to call. The germline V gene has CDR1 KGHSH and CDR2 LQKENI. V was cut by 1 base and J by 8 bases, with 14 bases left in between. The CDR3 has 14 residues. Here the CDR3 DNA reads TGTGCCAGCTCACCACAGATCCCCTCGGGGGGCTACACCTTC. Protein product: CASSPQIPSGGYTF.

J is TRBJ1-2 and V is TRBV27, with D possibly being TRBD1 (6 bases). The CDR3 spans 14 residues. The germline CDR1 and CDR2 sequences are MNHEY and SMNVEV (reference sequence). Deletions cut 3 bases from V and 3 bases from J, with 11 bases between. CDR3 loop: CASSFGGHDYGYTF. CDR3 nucleotide sequence: TGTGCCAGCAGTTTCGGGGGGCACGACTATGGCTACACCTTC.

The V and J genes are TRBV29-1 and TRBJ1-2; D is unresolved. Trimming took 7 bases from V and 3 from J, leaving 21 bases between them. Germline loops: CDR1 SQVTM, CDR2 ANQGSEA. This CDR3 has 15 amino acids. The chain's CDR3 is CSAGGEGLTYYGYTF. In nucleotides, the CDR3 is TGCAGCGCCGGTGGGGAGGGCCTCACTTACTATGGCTACACCTTC. The whole variable domain, filled in from reference TRBV29-1 and TRBJ1-2, reads SAVISQKPSRDICQRGTSLTIQCQVDSQVTMMFWYRQQPGQSLTLIATANQGSEATYESGFVIDKFPISRPNLTFSTLTVSNMSPEDSSIYLCSAGGEGLTYYGYTFGSGTRLTVV.

Details on this clone: At the DNA level, this CDR3 is encoded by other sequences in the same sample as well. J is TRBJ2-7 and V is TRBV29-1, with 10 positions matching TRBD1. CDR3 length equals 14 residues. Germline V CDR1 and CDR2: SQVTM, ANQGSEA. V dropped 4 bases and J dropped 0; count of bases not matched to a gene: 3. CDR3 DNA sequence: TGCAGCGTTGCGACAGGGGGCAGCTCCTACGAGCAGTACTTC. The encoded protein is CSVATGGSSYEQYF.

This clone was seen a single time. The rearrangement links TRBV7-2 to TRBJ1-5, with TRBD1 identical over 7 bases. Trimming at V came to 6 bases and at J to 2 bases, leaving 7 bases not matched to a gene. Per germline, CDR1 SGHTA and CDR2 FQGNSA. The CDR3 extends over 15 amino acids. The CDR3 DNA sequence: TGTGCCAGCAGATTGACAGGGTATGGCAATCAGCCCCAGCATTTT. It is translated as CASRLTGYGNQPQHF.

This chain joins TRBV18 and TRBJ1-1; no clear D gene. Germline assignment: CDR1 KGHSH and CDR2 LQKENI. With 6 bases removed from V and 0 bases from J, the gap between germline ends came to 11 bases. The CDR3 has 14 amino acids. CDR3 in DNA: TGTGCCAGCTCTACCGGGATGATGAACACTGAAGCTTTCTTT. This gives the protein CASSTGMMNTEAFF.

J is TRBJ2-3 and V is TRBV10-3; 9 bases are a match to TRBD2. The CDR3 is made up of 15 amino acids. Germline CDR1 reads ENHRY; CDR2 reads SYGVKD. J gave up 3 bases and V 6 bases, and 7 bases lay outside the gene matches. The CDR3 DNA reads as TGTGCCATCAGCCCCGGGCTAGCGGGAACAGATACGCAGTATTTT. Translating it yields CAISPGLAGTDTQYF.

The chain joins TRBV15 to TRBJ1-1; D uncertain. The V end was cut by 0 bases, the J end by 8 bases, with 13 bases between. This CDR3 comprises 14 residues. Germline V CDR1 and CDR2: LNHNV, YYDKDF (reference sequence). The CDR3 DNA is TGTGCCACCAGCAGAGATTTAATCAGGCAGGAAGCTTTCTTT. It is translated as CATSRDLIRQEAFF.

This chain uses TRBV28 with TRBJ1-1; D perhaps matches TRBD1 (5 bases). The ends were cut back, 5 bases at V and 1 base at J, with 8 bases in the middle. Germline V CDR1 and CDR2: MDHEN, SYDVKM. CDR3 length: 13 residues. In DNA, the CDR3 is TGTGCCAGCAGTAGACAGAGGAACACTGAAGCTTTCTTT. This codes for CASSRQRNTEAFF.

V usage is TRBV21-1 and J usage is TRBJ1-2; the table gives TRBD1 as D, unverified against the DNA. TRBV21-1 is a pseudogene segment. This CDR3 is built from 15 residues. CDR3 DNA sequence: TGTGCCAGCAGCAAAGCTACAGGGGCTAACTATGGCTACACCTTC. Amino acids: CASSKATGANYGYTF.

The gene calls are TRBV5-8 and TRBJ1-6, with TRBD1 matching over 9 bases. The CDR3 contains 16 residues. The germline CDR1 and CDR2 sequences are SGHTS and YDEGEE. Trimming removed 3 bases from V and 7 bases from J; junction bases left unmatched: 8. CDR3 nucleotides: TGTGCCAGCAGCTCCGGGACAGGGAATCAGAATTCACCCCTCCACTTT. Translating it yields CASSSGTGNQNSPLHF.

This chain connects TRBV9 to TRBJ2-7; D remains unclear. The CDR3 length is 14 residues. Germline lookup yields CDR1 SGDLS and CDR2 YYNGEE. The V and J ends lost 0 bases and 0 bases respectively, with 7 bases between them. In nucleotides, the CDR3 is TGTGCCAGCAGCGTAGACGGGTTCTCCTACGAGCAGTACTTC. As protein: CASSVDGFSYEQYF.

The CDR3 region is CASSLARQRTDTQYF. CDR3 DNA: TGTGCCAGCAGCTTAGCGCGACAGCGCACAGATACGCAGTATTTT. This sequence joins TRBV7-2 and TRBJ2-3, with D perhaps TRBD1 (5 bases). Trimming removed 0 bases at V and 1 base at J, with 8 bases between. CDR1 is SGHTA and CDR2 is FQGNSA in the germline V gene. There are 15 residues in the CDR3.

V is TRBV2 and J is TRBJ2-3; no clear D. V shed 3 bases and J shed 1 base, with 8 bases lying between them. In germline, CDR1 is SNHLY, CDR2 FYNNEI. The CDR3 contains 14 residues. As DNA, the CDR3 is TGTGCCAGCAGTGATAGATCCGGCACAGATACGCAGTATTTT. This sequence encodes CASSDRSGTDTQYF.